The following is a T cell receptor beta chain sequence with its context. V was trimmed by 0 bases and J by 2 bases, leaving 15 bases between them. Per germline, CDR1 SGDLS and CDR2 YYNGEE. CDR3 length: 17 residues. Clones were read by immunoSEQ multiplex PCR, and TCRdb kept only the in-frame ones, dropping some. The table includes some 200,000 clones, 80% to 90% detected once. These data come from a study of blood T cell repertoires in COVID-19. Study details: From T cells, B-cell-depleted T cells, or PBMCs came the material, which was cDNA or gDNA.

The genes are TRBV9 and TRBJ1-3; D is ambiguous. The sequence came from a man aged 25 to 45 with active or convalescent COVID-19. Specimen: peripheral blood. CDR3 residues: CASSVESTVPPGNTIYF. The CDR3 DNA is TGTGCCAGCAGCGTAGAATCAACAGTTCCTCCTGGAAACACCATATATTTT.